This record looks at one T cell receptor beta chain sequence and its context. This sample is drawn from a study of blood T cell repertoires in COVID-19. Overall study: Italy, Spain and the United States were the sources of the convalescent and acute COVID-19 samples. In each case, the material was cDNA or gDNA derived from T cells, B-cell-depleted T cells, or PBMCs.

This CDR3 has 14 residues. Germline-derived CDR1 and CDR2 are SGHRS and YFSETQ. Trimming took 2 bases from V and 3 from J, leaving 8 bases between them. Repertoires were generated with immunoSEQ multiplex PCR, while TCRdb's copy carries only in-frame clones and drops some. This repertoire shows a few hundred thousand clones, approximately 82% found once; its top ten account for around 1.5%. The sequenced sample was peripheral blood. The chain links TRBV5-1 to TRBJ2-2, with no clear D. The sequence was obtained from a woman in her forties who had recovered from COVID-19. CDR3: CASSFPVDTGELFF. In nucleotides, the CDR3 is TGCGCCAGCAGCTTTCCGGTTGACACCGGGGAGCTGTTTTTT.